This T cell receptor beta chain derives from a study of blood T cell repertoires in COVID-19. On the study more broadly: The samples span acute and convalescent COVID-19 from the United States, Italy and Spain. Sources were T cells, B-cell-depleted T cells, or PBMCs; the material itself was cDNA or gDNA.

Original processing notes: Reference gene primer amplification in the assay estimated nucleated cell counts. Some clones are missing from TCRdb's copy, which holds only in-frame ones; the method was immunoSEQ multiplex PCR. Clonal size and the V and J genes are those of that table, whereas D and trimming came from the DNA. The repertoire holds around 86,000 clones, with 84% as singletons. Germline V lookup: CDR1 KGHSH, CDR2 LQKENI. The germline V and J ends were trimmed by 2 bases and 5 bases, with 10 bases remaining between them. The CDR3 runs to 13 residues. This receptor was identified in a human donor in a cohort sampled during active COVID-19. The V gene is TRBV18, the J gene TRBJ2-7; D unclear. The sequenced sample was peripheral blood. The chain's CDR3 is CASSPGPFDEQYF. The CDR3 DNA is TGTGCCAGCTCACCAGGGCCTTTCGACGAGCAGTACTTC.